This T cell receptor (beta chain) was recorded in a study of identical twins. The table lists this clonotype with a few counts. TCRdb reanalysed the 5' RACE reads using MiXCR and keeps one entry per CDR3 protein. The sample holds 300,000 to 350,000 distinct CDR3 sequences, about 12% seen once. J was trimmed by 7 bases and V by 7 bases; bases with no gene match: 5. The germline gives CDR1 MDHEN, CDR2 SYDVKM. CDR3 length: 15 amino acids. A further study also used this sample, focusing on yellow fever vaccine responses in identical twins.

The sequencing input was CD8+ T cells sorted from blood. The J gene is TRBJ2-2, the V gene TRBV28, with 14 bases aligning to TRBD2. The receptor's source is a woman younger than 35 in good health. The CDR3 spells CASKGLAGEVGELFF. The CDR3 DNA sequence: TGTGCCAGCAAGGGACTAGCGGGAGAGGTCGGGGAGCTGTTTTTT. Full variable domain (outside the CDR3, taken from reference TRBV28 and TRBJ2-2): DVKVTQSSRYLVKRTGEKVFLECVQDMDHENMFWYRQDPGLGLRLIYFSYDVKMKEKGDIPEGYSVSREKKERFSLILESASTNQTSMYLCASKGLAGEVGELFFGEGSRLTVL.